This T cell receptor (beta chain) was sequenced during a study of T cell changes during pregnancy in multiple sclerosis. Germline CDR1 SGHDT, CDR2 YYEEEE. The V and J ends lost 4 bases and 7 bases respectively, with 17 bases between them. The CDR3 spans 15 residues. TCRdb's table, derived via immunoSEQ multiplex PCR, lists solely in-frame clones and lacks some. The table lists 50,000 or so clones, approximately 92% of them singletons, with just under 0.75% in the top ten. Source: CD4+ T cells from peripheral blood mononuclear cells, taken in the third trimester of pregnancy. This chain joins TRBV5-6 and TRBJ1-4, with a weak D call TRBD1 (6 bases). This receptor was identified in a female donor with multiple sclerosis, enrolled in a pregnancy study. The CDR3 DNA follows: TGTGCCAGCAGCAGGCCAACCGGGACAAGTGAAAAACTGTTTTTT. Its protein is CASSRPTGTSEKLFF. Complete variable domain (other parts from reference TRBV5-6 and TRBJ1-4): DAGVTQSPTHLIKTRGQQVTLRCSPKSGHDTVSWYQQALGQGPQFIFQYYEEEERQRGNFPDRFSGHQFPNYSSELNVNALLLGDSALYLCASSRPTGTSEKLFFGSGTQLSVL.